The text below deals with one T cell receptor (beta chain). Its specificity is not known. The sample originates from a study of cytomegalovirus exposure and HLA in healthy donors. Use of 60 Vbeta and 13 Jbeta primers characterized the PCR. Data came from immunoSEQ multiplex PCR; TCRdb stores just in-frame clones and leaves some out. The sample has tens of thousands of clones, roughly 90% seen once; the top ten hold roughly an eighth. Study-wide results and caveats: Most TCR sequences showed up rarely, but some public TCRs showed up in many donors.

Germline assignment: CDR1 DFQATT and CDR2 SNEGSKA (reference sequence). V lost 1 base to trimming and J lost 11 bases, with 11 bases between them. The CDR3 has 11 residues. This receptor was obtained from a woman aged 35 to 49 in good health and CMV-seropositive. The chain recombines TRBV20-1 with TRBJ1-2; D is unclear. Sample: PBMCs. The CDR3 protein is CSARVGHLYTF. The DNA of the CDR3 is TGCAGTGCTAGAGTTGGGCATCTTTACACCTTC.